This T cell receptor beta chain stems from a study of beta chain features in type 1 diabetes. Study conclusions and caveats: These data did not resolve whether HLA type affects TCRB rearrangement. The similarity of naive, central memory and Treg TCRB repertoires appeared greater among patients than among healthy donors. More deletions and fewer insertions at VDJ junctions were found in patients with type 1 diabetes. There was a moderate but significant shortening of TCRB CDR3s in all four CD4+ subsets of Type 1 diabetes patients.

On this clone itself: The target antigen is unknown.

This CDR3 comprises 13 residues. V shed 6 bases and J 12 bases; nucleotides not matched to a gene: 8. Germline V gene sequence: CDR1 KGHSH, CDR2 LQKENI. The investigators reverse transcribed all of the isolated RNA, so they sequenced expressed TCRB transcripts. The repertoire was sequenced with immunoSEQ multiplex PCR; TCRdb's copy has only in-frame clones and lacks some. The table has 500,000 to 650,000 clones, roughly an eighth seen once. Via the markers CD45RO/CCR7/CD25/CD127/CD95/CD27, stem cell-like memory, regulatory, central memory and naive CD4+ cells were sorted. This chain links TRBV18 with TRBJ1-6; the match to TRBD1 covers 7 bases. The sequenced material came from naive CD4+ T cells from blood. The TCR sequence derives from a man aged 25 to 40 with type 1 diabetes. Here the CDR3 reads CASSGTEVEPLHF. CDR3 nucleotides: TGTGCCAGCTCCGGGACAGAAGTAGAACCCCTCCACTTT.